This T cell receptor (beta chain) was sequenced for a study of blood T cell repertoires in COVID-19. Across the study: Acute and convalescent COVID-19 samples came from the United States, Italy and Spain. In each case, the material was cDNA or gDNA derived from T cells, B-cell-depleted T cells, or PBMCs.

The CDR3 totals 15 residues. With 5 bases removed from V and 4 bases from J, the gap between germline ends came to 12 bases. CDR1 and CDR2 from the germline V gene are MNHEY and SVGAGI. Original methodology: Nucleated cell number was recorded as an estimate derived from reference gene primer amplification. The protocol was immunoSEQ multiplex PCR, while the TCRdb copy is restricted to in-frame clones and leaves out a portion. The DNA gave D and trimming, while V, J and clone size come from that table. Of 100,000 or so clones listed, roughly 90% were seen once; the top ten hold around 1%. The clonotype was recovered from a man aged 55 to 70 with acute or convalescent COVID-19. Sequencing was done on a sample of peripheral blood. The chain couples TRBV6-5 to TRBJ1-6, with a possible D match to TRBD1 (5 bases). The CDR3 region has the DNA TGTGCCAGCAGTCCCCTCGGGGGATATAATTCACCCCTCCACTTT. This translates into CASSPLGGYNSPLHF.